Sequencing of this T cell receptor (beta chain) was carried out in a study of CD4 T cells in relation to SARS-CoV-2 and coronaviruses. At the level of the study: No peptide or an HIV-1 Nef peptide pool served as negative control.

The unexposed donors gave CD4+ T cells in about 2011-2019, prior to COVID-19. The cells were cultured for around ten days before CD4+ T cells were isolated. Testing used SARS-CoV-2 S/N and four cold-coronavirus spikes on unexposed-donor CD4+ T cells, cells permitting. This clone has just one count. What it recognizes is unknown. Clones were read by immunoSEQ multiplex PCR, and TCRdb kept only the in-frame ones, dropping some. This table holds under 20,000 clones, approximately 77% found once. Sequencing input: CD4+ T cells from PBMCs, cultured in vitro. This sequence was found in a human donor in good health.

The CDR3 bases are TGTGCCAGCAGCTTGGGAGCGGGAGGAGGAGAGCAGTTCTTC. Translated: CASSLGAGGGEQFF. This sequence joins TRBV11-3 and TRBJ2-1; TRBD2 matches at 9 bases. Unmatched junction bases numbered 7, after V lost 3 bases and J lost 10 bases. CDR3 length equals 14 residues. Germline CDR1 SGHNT, CDR2 YENEEA.